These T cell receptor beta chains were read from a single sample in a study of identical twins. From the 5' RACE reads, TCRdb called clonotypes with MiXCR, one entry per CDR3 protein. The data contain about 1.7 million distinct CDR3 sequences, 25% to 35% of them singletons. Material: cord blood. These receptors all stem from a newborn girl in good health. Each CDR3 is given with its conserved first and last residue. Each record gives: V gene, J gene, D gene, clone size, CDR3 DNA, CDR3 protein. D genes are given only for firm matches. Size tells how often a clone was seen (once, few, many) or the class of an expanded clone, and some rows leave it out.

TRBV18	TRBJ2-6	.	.	TGTGCCAGCTCACCAGGGACACCGCACGTCCTGACTTTC	CASSPGTPHVLTF
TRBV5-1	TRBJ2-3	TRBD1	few	TGCGCCAGCAGCAGAGGACAGGGCAGACACACAGATACGCAGTATTTT	CASSRGQGRHTDTQYF
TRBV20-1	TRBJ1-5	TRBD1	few	TGCAGTGCTAGAGCCGGGACAGGGGGTAGAAGCAATCAGCCCCAGCATTTT	CSARAGTGGRSNQPQHF
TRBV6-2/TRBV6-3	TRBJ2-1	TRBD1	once	TGTGCCAGCAGTTGCAGGGGGACAGCTAACAATGAGCAGTTCTTC	CASSCRGTANNEQFF
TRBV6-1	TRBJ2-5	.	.	TGTGCCAGCAGTGTAGGGGGGGTGCAGTACTTC	CASSVGGVQYF
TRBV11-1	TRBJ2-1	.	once	TGTGCCAGCAGGGCACAGCGCCTTGTGTATGAGCAGTTCTTC	CASRAQRLVYEQFF
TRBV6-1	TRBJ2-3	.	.	TGTGCCAGCAGTGAAGTGGGAACTAGCACAGATACGCAGTATTTT	CASSEVGTSTDTQYF
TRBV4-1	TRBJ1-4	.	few	TGCGCCAGCAGCCAAGTACCCGGGTTTGGTGAAAAACTGTTTTTT	CASSQVPGFGEKLFF
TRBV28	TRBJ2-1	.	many	TGTGCCAGCGGGAGCCCGTACAATGAGCAGTTCTTC	CASGSPYNEQFF
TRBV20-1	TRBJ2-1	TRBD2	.	TGCAGTGCTAGAGATACTAGCGGGAGCTCCAATGAGCAGTTCTTC	CSARDTSGSSNEQFF
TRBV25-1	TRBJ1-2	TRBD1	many	TGTGCCAGCAGTGACGCGACAGGGGACTATGGCTACACCTTC	CASSDATGDYGYTF
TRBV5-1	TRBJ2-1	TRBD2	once	TGCGCCAGCAGCCCTGGGACTAGCGGGGATGAGCAGTTCTTC	CASSPGTSGDEQFF
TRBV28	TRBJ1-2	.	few	TGTGCCAGCTCCGGGACACGCTATGGCTACACCTTC	CASSGTRYGYTF
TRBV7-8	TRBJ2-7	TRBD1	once	TGTGCCAGCAGCTTCACGGACAGGGGTGGTGAGCAGTACTTC	CASSFTDRGGEQYF
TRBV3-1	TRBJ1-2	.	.	TGTGCCAGCAGCCCGGGACATCAACTTGGGGGCTACACCTTC	CASSPGHQLGGYTF
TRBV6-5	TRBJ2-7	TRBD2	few	TGTGCCAGCAGTTACCAGGCTAGCGGGAGCCCACCGAACGAGCAGTACTTC	CASSYQASGSPPNEQYF
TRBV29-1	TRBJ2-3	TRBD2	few	TGCAGCGTTGGCGGGTGGCGGCGGGGGAGCACAGATACGCAGTATTTT	CSVGGWRRGSTDTQYF
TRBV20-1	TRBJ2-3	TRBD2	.	TGCAGTGCTAGTGGGGATCGACTAGCGGGGGATCCAGATACGCAGTATTTT	CSASGDRLAGDPDTQYF
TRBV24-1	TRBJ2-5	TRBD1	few	TGTGCCACCAGTGCTCCGGACAGGGGGCAAGAGACCCAGTACTTC	CATSAPDRGQETQYF
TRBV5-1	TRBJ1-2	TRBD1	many	TGCGCCAGCAGCCTCCGACAGGGGACTAACTATGGCTACACCTTC	CASSLRQGTNYGYTF
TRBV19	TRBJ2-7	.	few	TGTGCCAGTAGTATCCGCCGTGGAGGGTATCTCGAGCAGTACTTC	CASSIRRGGYLEQYF
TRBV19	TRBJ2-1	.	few	TGTGCCAGTAGTATAGGACAGGATGAGCAGTTCTTC	CASSIGQDEQFF
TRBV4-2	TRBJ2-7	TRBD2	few	TGTGCCAGCAGCCAAGCCGACACTAGCGGGAGGGTCGAGCAGTACTTC	CASSQADTSGRVEQYF
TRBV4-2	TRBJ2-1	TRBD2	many	TGTGCCAGCAGCCAACAAGCGGGAGTCAACAATGAGCAGTTCTTC	CASSQQAGVNNEQFF
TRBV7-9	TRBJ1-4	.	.	TGTGCCAGCAGCTCCACAGGAAACCCTGAAAAACTGTTTTTT	CASSSTGNPEKLFF
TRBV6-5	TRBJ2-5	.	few	TGTGCCAGCAGTTTCACCTACAGGGTACTGTCCCCGGAGACCCAGTACTTC	CASSFTYRVLSPETQYF
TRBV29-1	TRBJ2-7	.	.	TGCAGCGTTGGGGTTTACAATGAGCAGTACTTC	CSVGVYNEQYF
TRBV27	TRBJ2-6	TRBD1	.	TGTGCCAGCAGAAGGGACAGGAACTCTGGGGCCAACGTCCTGACTTTC	CASRRDRNSGANVLTF
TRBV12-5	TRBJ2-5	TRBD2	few	TGTGCTAGTGGTTGGGGCACTAGCGGAAAACAAGAGACCCAGTACTTC	CASGWGTSGKQETQYF
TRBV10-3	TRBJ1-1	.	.	TGTGCCATCAGACCCTCGGGATGGGGCACTGAAGCTTTCTTT	CAIRPSGWGTEAFF
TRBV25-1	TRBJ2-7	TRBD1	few	TGTGCCAGCAGATCCCGGACAGGGTCGCGCTACGAGCAGTACTTC	CASRSRTGSRYEQYF
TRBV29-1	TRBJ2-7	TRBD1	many	TGCAGCGTCGGGACAGGGCGAGTATCCTACGAGCAGTACTTC	CSVGTGRVSYEQYF
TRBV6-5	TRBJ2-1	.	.	TGTGCCTGCGGAACAAATGAGCAGTTCTTC	CACGTNEQFF
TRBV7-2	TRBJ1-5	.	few	TGTGCCAGCAGCCCCAACGAGAATCAGCCCCAGCATTTT	CASSPNENQPQHF
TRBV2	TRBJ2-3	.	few	TGTGCCAGCAGGACCCGGGACTGGACCACAGATACGCAGTATTTT	CASRTRDWTTDTQYF
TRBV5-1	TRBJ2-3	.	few	TGCGCCAGCAGCATAGGGTTCACAGAGATACCAGACGCAGATACGCAGTATTTT	CASSIGFTEIPDADTQYF
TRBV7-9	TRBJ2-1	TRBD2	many	TGTGCCAGCAGCTCCCGGACTAGCGGCCTCTACAATGAGCAGTTCTTC	CASSSRTSGLYNEQFF
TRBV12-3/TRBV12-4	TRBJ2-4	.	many	TGTGCCAGCAGTTTAGTAGGAGATGCCAAAAACATTCAGTACTTC	CASSLVGDAKNIQYF
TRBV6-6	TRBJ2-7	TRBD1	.	TGTGCCAGCAGTTACTCCGGGACAGGGGGCGAGCAGTACTTC	CASSYSGTGGEQYF
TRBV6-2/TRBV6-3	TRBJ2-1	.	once	TGTGCCAGCAGTTACCTTCGTAGGGGGGGGGAAGTCAATGAGCAGTTCTTC	CASSYLRRGGEVNEQFF
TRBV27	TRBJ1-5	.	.	TGTGCCAGCAGTTCTAGTTTGAACTTATGGAGCAATCAGCCCCAGCATTTT	CASSSSLNLWSNQPQHF
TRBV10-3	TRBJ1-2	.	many	TGTGCCATCAGTGCAGCTTATGGCTACACCTTC	CAISAAYGYTF
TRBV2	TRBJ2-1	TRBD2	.	TGTGCCAGCAGGTTAGCGGGGGGGGCCGGCAATGAGCAGTTCTTC	CASRLAGGAGNEQFF
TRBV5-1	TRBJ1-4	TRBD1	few	TGCGCCAGCAGCGATCGACAGGGGCGGGGTGAAAAACTGTTTTTT	CASSDRQGRGEKLFF
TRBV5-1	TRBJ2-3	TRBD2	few	TGCGCCAGCAGCAGAACTCTAGCGGACAGCACAGATACGCAGTATTTT	CASSRTLADSTDTQYF
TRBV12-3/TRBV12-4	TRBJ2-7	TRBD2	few	TGTGCCAGCAGTTTTGGGACTAGCGGGGGCTTGGAGCAGTACTTC	CASSFGTSGGLEQYF
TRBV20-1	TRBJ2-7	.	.	TGCAGTGCTGACCGTAGGCCCTACGAGCAGTACTTC	CSADRRPYEQYF
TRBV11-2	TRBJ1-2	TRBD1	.	TGTGCCAGCAGCTCTTGGGGTCGTGGACAGGGGGCTGGCGGCTACACCTTC	CASSSWGRGQGAGGYTF
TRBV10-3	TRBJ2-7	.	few	TGTGCCATCAGGCAAGGTAGCCTGAGATCCTACGAGCAGTACTTC	CAIRQGSLRSYEQYF
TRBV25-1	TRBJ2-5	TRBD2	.	TGTGCCAGCAGTGAACCTAGCGGGAGTCGGGAGACCCAGTACTTC	CASSEPSGSRETQYF